This T cell receptor (beta chain) was captured by sequencing in a study of T cell responses to AZD1222 COVID-19 vaccine. Points from the study as a whole: Vaccine-related CD4 TCRs covered spike, predominating at 160-218 and 743-854. Spike-specific TCR depth and breadth grew after two AZD1222 doses.

As concerns this clone: Its antigen is not known.

TCRdb's table, derived via immunoSEQ multiplex PCR, lists solely in-frame clones and lacks some. The sample gives approximately 160,000 clones, 80% to 95% of which show up once; approximately 4.7% is in the top ten. This TCR was recovered from an adult in good health. This specimen consisted of peripheral blood, obtained on day 0 of AZD1222 vaccination.

In DNA, the CDR3 is TGCGCCAGCAGCCTTTCCCCGGGGTCAGATACGCAGTATTTT. The encoded protein is CASSLSPGSDTQYF. The rearrangement joins TRBV5-1 to TRBJ2-3; possible D gene TRBD2, 5 bases. This CDR3 region has 14 residues. CDR1 is SGHRS and CDR2 is YFSETQ in the germline V gene. V was trimmed by 4 bases and J by 4 bases, leaving 13 bases between them.